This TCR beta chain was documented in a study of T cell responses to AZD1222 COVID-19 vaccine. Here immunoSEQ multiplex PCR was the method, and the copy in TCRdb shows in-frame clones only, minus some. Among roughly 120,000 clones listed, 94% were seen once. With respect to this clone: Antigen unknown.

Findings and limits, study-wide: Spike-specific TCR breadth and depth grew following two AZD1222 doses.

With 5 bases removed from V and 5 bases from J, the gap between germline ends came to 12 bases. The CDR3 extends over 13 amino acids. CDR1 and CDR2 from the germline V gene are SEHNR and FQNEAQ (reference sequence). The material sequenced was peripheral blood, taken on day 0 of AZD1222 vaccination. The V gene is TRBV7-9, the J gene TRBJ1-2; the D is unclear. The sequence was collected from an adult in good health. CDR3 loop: CASSPYLMYGYTF. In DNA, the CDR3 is TGTGCCAGCAGCCCCTACCTTATGTATGGCTACACCTTC.